These T cell receptor beta chains were read from a single sample in a study of shared clonotypes between healthy human individuals. Some clones are missing from TCRdb's copy, which holds only in-frame ones; the method was immunoSEQ multiplex PCR. This table holds over a million clones, roughly 96% found once. The sequenced sample was naive CD4+ T cells sorted from blood. Receptor source: a young man in good health. Both conserved end residues are part of each CDR3. The D gene is left open where the match is weak. Expanded clones are given a class, and other clones once, few, many or no size at all.

d_gene	v_gene	j_gene	abundance	CDR3nt	CDR3aa
NA	TRBV19	TRBJ2-1	NA	TGTGCCAGTAGTATAGGCGATAGCAATGAGCAGTTCTTC	CASSIGDSNEQFF
NA	TRBV19	TRBJ1-1	NA	TGTGCCAGTAGTATAGATCAAGTGAACACTGAAGCTTTCTTT	CASSIDQVNTEAFF
TRBD2	TRBV9	TRBJ2-2	NA	TGTGCCAGCACTAGCGGGCTGAACACCGGGGAGCTGTTTTTT	CASTSGLNTGELFF
NA	TRBV2	TRBJ2-1	NA	TGTGCCAGCAGTGAGGGGGTGCAGATGAGCGGGCAGTTCTTC	CASSEGVQMSGQFF
NA	TRBV19	TRBJ1-3	NA	TGTGCCAGTAGTGGATATTCGGGACCTGATGGAAACACCATATATTTT	CASSGYSGPDGNTIYF
NA	TRBV4-1	TRBJ1-5	NA	TGCGCCAGCAGTCACCTTGGTATCGTGACCGATCAGCCCCAGCATTTT	CASSHLGIVTDQPQHF
TRBD2	TRBV27	TRBJ2-7	NA	TGTGCCAGCAGTTACTCCCTACTAGCGGGGGACTACGAGCAGTACTTC	CASSYSLLAGDYEQYF
NA	TRBV6-1	TRBJ1-4	NA	TGTGCCAGCAGTGAATTCAGGGGAGAAAAACTGTTTTTT	CASSEFRGEKLFF
TRBD2	TRBV5-8	TRBJ2-5	NA	TGTGCCAGCAGCCCGGGGCTCGGGACTAGCGGGCTACAGCTCAACTTC	CASSPGLGTSGLQLNF
NA	TRBV6-5	TRBJ1-5	NA	TGTGCCAGCAGTTACACGCACCCGGATCAGGGGCAGCCCCAGCATTTT	CASSYTHPDQGQPQHF
NA	TRBV25-1	TRBJ2-5	once	TGTGCCAGCAGTGATCGATTGGGGCAAGAGACCCAGTACTTC	CASSDRLGQETQYF
NA	TRBV5-1	TRBJ2-1	NA	TGCGCCAGCAGCCCGGGACTTACTGGGAATCACAATGAGCAGTTCTTC	CASSPGLTGNHNEQFF
NA	TRBV9	TRBJ2-1	NA	TGTGCCAGCAGCGTAACTGGACAGTACAATGAGCAGTTCTTC	CASSVTGQYNEQFF
TRBD2	TRBV10-3	TRBJ2-3	NA	TGTGCCATCAGTGAAACGGGAGGTTTAGATACGCAGTATTTT	CAISETGGLDTQYF
TRBD2	TRBV7-3	TRBJ2-1	NA	TGTGCCAGCAGCTTATTAATCCTAGCGGGAGGAGAGAATGAGCAGTTCTTC	CASSLLILAGGENEQFF
NA	TRBV5-5	TRBJ2-2	NA	TGTGCCAGCAGCTTGGTGGCGGTTACCGGGGAGCTGTTTTTT	CASSLVAVTGELFF
NA	TRBV9	TRBJ1-2	NA	TGTGCCAGCAGCGTAGTGGAATCTAACTATGGCTACACCTTC	CASSVVESNYGYTF
TRBD2	TRBV27	TRBJ2-7	NA	TGTGCCAGCAGTTTTCAGCCCCTAGCGGGCTGGGACTACGAGCAGTACTTC	CASSFQPLAGWDYEQYF
NA	TRBV13	TRBJ2-3	NA	TGTGCCAGCAGCCTACACACAGATACGCAGTATTTT	CASSLHTDTQYF
NA	TRBV15	TRBJ1-5	NA	TGTGCCACCAGCAGGGGCCGGGCAGATCTGCGGAATAGCAATCAGCCCCAGCATTTT	CATSRGRADLRNSNQPQHF
NA	TRBV7-2	TRBJ2-7	NA	TGTGCCAGCAGCCCTCTTAGCGGAGGGGACAACGAGCAGTACTTC	CASSPLSGGDNEQYF
NA	TRBV29-1	TRBJ1-3	once	TGCAGCGTTGGCCAGGGTGACACCATATATTTT	CSVGQGDTIYF
NA	TRBV29-1	TRBJ2-7	NA	TGCAGCGCCCTTTCGGGGAGCTACGAGCAGTACTTC	CSALSGSYEQYF
NA	TRBV6-1	TRBJ2-5	once	TGTGCCGGTTCGGGGCCCTCGGAGACCCAGTACTTC	CAGSGPSETQYF
TRBD2	TRBV5-5	TRBJ2-1	once	TGTGCCAGCAGCCCCCCTGGCGGGAGTCTTTGGAATGAGCAGTTCTTC	CASSPPGGSLWNEQFF
TRBD2	TRBV12-5	TRBJ2-3	NA	TGTGCTAGTGGTTTGGGTGGGACTAGCGGGAGACTAGTCCTACGAGATACGCAGTATTTT	CASGLGGTSGRLVLRDTQYF
NA	TRBV7-2	TRBJ2-7	NA	TGTGCCAGCAGCCAAGCAGGGGAGAGGGGCGAGCAGTACTTC	CASSQAGERGEQYF
TRBD2	TRBV30	TRBJ2-5	NA	TGTGCCTGGGGGGCCGACGGGACTAGCGGGAGGAGGGACGTCGGAGAGACCCAGTACTTC	CAWGADGTSGRRDVGETQYF
TRBD2	TRBV5-4	TRBJ2-5	NA	TGTGCCAGCAGCTCCGGACTAGCGGGGTTCCAAGAGACCCAGTACTTC	CASSSGLAGFQETQYF
TRBD2	TRBV7-2	TRBJ2-1	NA	TGTGCCAGCAGCTTAGATGGACTAGCGGGATGGAGGAATGAGCAGTTCTTC	CASSLDGLAGWRNEQFF
NA	TRBV30	TRBJ1-1	NA	TGTGCCTGGAGTTTCCGGACGAGCGGGGACACTGAAGCTTTCTTT	CAWSFRTSGDTEAFF
NA	TRBV19	TRBJ2-5	NA	TGTGCCAGTAGTATCGAAGAGACCCAGTACTTC	CASSIEETQYF
TRBD2	TRBV10-3	TRBJ2-1	NA	TGTGCCATCAGTGAAAATGGCGGGAGGGCCGTCACGATCAATTACAATGAGCAGTTCTTC	CAISENGGRAVTINYNEQFF
TRBD2	TRBV15	TRBJ2-5	NA	TGTGCCACCAGCAGCATGACTAGCGGGTTCCAAGAGACCCAGTACTTC	CATSSMTSGFQETQYF
NA	TRBV18	TRBJ2-5	NA	TGTGCCAGCTCACCGGGTACTGGCCAAGAGACCCAGTACTTC	CASSPGTGQETQYF
TRBD1	TRBV5-1	TRBJ2-3	once	TGCGCCAGCAGCTTAGGGACAGCCGTTAGCACAGATACGCAGTATTTT	CASSLGTAVSTDTQYF
TRBD2	TRBV5-1	TRBJ2-2	NA	TGCGCCAGCACTAAAAGGACTAGCGAGTACACCGGGGAGCTGTTTTTT	CASTKRTSEYTGELFF
TRBD1	TRBV10-3	TRBJ1-1	NA	TGTGCCATCAGGGAGGGACAGTTAAACACTGAAGCTTTCTTT	CAIREGQLNTEAFF
NA	TRBV6-5	TRBJ2-7	NA	TGTGCCAGCAGTTCCCCCGCCGGGAGTCATAAAGAGCAGTACTTC	CASSSPAGSHKEQYF
NA	TRBV18	TRBJ2-2	NA	TGTGCCAGCTCACCTCATTCTCAGGTACTGACGAACACCGGGGAGCTGTTTTTT	CASSPHSQVLTNTGELFF
TRBD1	TRBV5-1	TRBJ2-5	NA	TGCGCCAGCAGCTTGGGGACAGGTGGGCAAGAGACCCAGTACTTC	CASSLGTGGQETQYF
TRBD1	TRBV27	TRBJ2-3	NA	TGTGCCACTAGGACAGGGTTCAGCACAGATACGCAGTATTTT	CATRTGFSTDTQYF
NA	TRBV7-9	TRBJ2-5	NA	TGTGCCAGCAGCCCACTCGGGTGGGGTTTCCAAGAGACCCAGTACTTC	CASSPLGWGFQETQYF
NA	TRBV19	TRBJ2-3	NA	TGTGCCAGTAGTATATCGGTACTAGCAGGAGATACGCAGTATTTT	CASSISVLAGDTQYF
TRBD2	TRBV30	TRBJ2-3	NA	TGTGCCTGGAGTTCCCCCCCCCGGCGGGAGCGAGATACGCAGTATTTT	CAWSSPPRRERDTQYF
TRBD2	TRBV2	TRBJ2-1	NA	TGTGCCACTCCCAGCCTGGGTAGCGGGTACTACAATGAGCAGTTCTTC	CATPSLGSGYYNEQFF
TRBD1	TRBV5-6	TRBJ2-7	NA	TGTGCCAGCAGCCCAAGGGACAGGCGTATCTCCTACGAGCAGTACTTC	CASSPRDRRISYEQYF
TRBD1	TRBV30	TRBJ1-5	NA	TGTGCCTGGAGTGGAACCCGGACAGGTAGCAGCAATCAGCCCCAGCATTTT	CAWSGTRTGSSNQPQHF
NA	TRBV5-5	TRBJ2-2	NA	TGTGCCAGCAGCTTGGACACCGGGGAGCTGTTTTTT	CASSLDTGELFF
TRBD2	TRBV5-4	TRBJ2-2	NA	TGTGCCAGCAGCATGACTAGCGGGATTAGCCTGGGGGAGCTGTTTTTT	CASSMTSGISLGELFF
TRBD1	TRBV28	TRBJ1-2	NA	TGTGCCAGCAGTTTTTTGGCCCTTTTAGGGGACAGGGGGCTTCAGGTTGGCTACACCTTC	CASSFLALLGDRGLQVGYTF
NA	TRBV28	TRBJ2-7	few	TGTGCCAGCAGTTTTCAGCGCGGGACGTCCTACGAGCAGTACTTC	CASSFQRGTSYEQYF
NA	TRBV28	TRBJ2-7	NA	TGTGCCAGCAGCTTGAACCCAAGACAGATTAGCTACGAGCAGTACTTC	CASSLNPRQISYEQYF
TRBD1	TRBV19	TRBJ1-5	NA	TGTGCCAGTAGTAGGGACAGGGGACGTCAGCCCCAGCATTTT	CASSRDRGRQPQHF
NA	TRBV4-2	TRBJ1-5	NA	TGTGCCAGCAGCCCTGAAGGGGCCAATCAGCCCCAGCATTTT	CASSPEGANQPQHF
NA	TRBV19	TRBJ2-7	NA	TGTGCCAGTAGTCCCACGGGGGCCTACGAGCAGTACTTC	CASSPTGAYEQYF
TRBD2	TRBV7-9	TRBJ2-1	NA	TGTGCCAGCAGCCAGGGGGGACTAGCTAGGAGCTACAATGAGCAGTTCTTC	CASSQGGLARSYNEQFF
NA	TRBV18	TRBJ2-2	NA	TGTGCCAGCTCACCTCAACCCGTCGCTAACACCGGGGAGCTGTTTTTT	CASSPQPVANTGELFF
TRBD1	TRBV28	TRBJ2-5	NA	TGTGCCAGCAGTTTAGTGACAGGGGTACAAGAGACCCAGTACTTC	CASSLVTGVQETQYF
TRBD2	TRBV5-1	TRBJ2-7	NA	TGCGCCAGCAGCTCCGGACTAGAAATCTCCTACGAGCAGTACTTC	CASSSGLEISYEQYF